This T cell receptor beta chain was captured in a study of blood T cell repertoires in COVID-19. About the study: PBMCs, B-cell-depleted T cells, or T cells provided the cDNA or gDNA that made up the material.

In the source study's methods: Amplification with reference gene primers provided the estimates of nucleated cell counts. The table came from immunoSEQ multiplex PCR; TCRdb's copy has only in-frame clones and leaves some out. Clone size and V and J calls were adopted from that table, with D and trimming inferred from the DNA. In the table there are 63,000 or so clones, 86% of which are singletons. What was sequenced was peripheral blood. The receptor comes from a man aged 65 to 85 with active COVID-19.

CDR3 sequence: CASRKQGHLYEQYF. The CDR3 DNA is TGTGCCAGCAGGAAACAGGGCCACCTCTACGAGCAGTACTTC. V and J are TRBV28 and TRBJ2-7, with a tentative D call TRBD1 (6 bases). The V end was cut by 6 bases, the J end by 3 bases, with 15 bases between. The germline V gene encodes CDR1 MDHEN and CDR2 SYDVKM. The CDR3 length is 14 residues.